This T cell receptor beta chain originates from a study of blood T cell repertoires in COVID-19. All enrollees were about 18 to 100 years old and from approximately 25 US areas. Participants had their cohort set by participant-reported clinical history. Recovery among Cohort 3 donors was established by two negative PCRs, clearance, or symptom resolution. TCRdb's copy holds only in-frame clones and misses some; the assay was immunoSEQ multiplex PCR. The sample carries under 450,000 clones, approximately 84% recorded once. This clone was recorded once. CDR1 and CDR2 from the germline V gene are MDHEN and SYDVKM. The junction had 5 bases not matched to a gene; V was cut back by 4 bases and J by 6 bases. The CDR3 extends over 14 amino acids.

V and J are TRBV28 and TRBJ2-2, with 7 positions matching TRBD1. The source is a woman in her thirties who had recovered from COVID-19. Sequenced sample: PBMCs or T cells enriched from blood (not recorded which). The CDR3 sequence is CASSSTGAAGELFF. CDR3 sequence (DNA): TGTGCCAGCAGTTCAACAGGGGCGGCCGGGGAGCTGTTTTTT.